Below, 24 T cell receptor beta chains from the same sample are listed, as sequenced in a study of T cells in Graves' hyperthyroidism and ophthalmopathy. Template material for amplifying TCR beta CDR3 regions consisted of RNA transcripts. The primer set for the first-round RT-PCR of the TCR CDR3 was HTBI. TCRdb passed the multiplex PCR reads through MiXCR, listing each CDR3 protein once. This sample has around 540,000 distinct CDR3 sequences, with around 16% found just once. The sample taken for sequencing was blood. Receptor source: a woman younger than 45 with Graves' ophthalmopathy.

The rearrangement links TRBV28 to TRBJ1-4, with D unclear. This CDR3 contains 16 residues. V gave up 3 bases and J gave up 2 bases, with 13 bases separating them. Germline CDR1 reads MDHEN; CDR2 reads SYDVKM. CDR3 in amino acids: CASSFRAGGTNEKLFF. DNA for the CDR3: TGTGCCAGCAGTTTCCGTGCGGGCGGCACTAATGAAAAACTGTTTTTT.

This clonotype was counted between two and nine times. The rearrangement uses TRBV9 and TRBJ2-3; D perhaps matches TRBD1 (5 bases). V was cut by 2 bases and J by 2 bases, with 9 bases left in between. The CDR3 contains 14 residues. Germline V CDR1 and CDR2: SGDLS, YYNGEE. This CDR3 is CASSVQGFTDTQYF. The CDR3, as DNA: TGTGCCAGCAGCGTTCAGGGTTTCACAGATACGCAGTATTTT.

This clonotype was recorded at least ten times. This chain uses TRBV6-1 with TRBJ2-2; a possible D gene is TRBD1 (6 bases). V lost 3 bases and J 5 bases, leaving 10 bases between the germline ends. Germline V gene lookup returns CDR1 MNHNS and CDR2 SASEGT. The CDR3 totals 14 residues. In nucleotides, the CDR3 is TGTGCCAGCAGTGACAACAGGGCTACCGGGGAGCTGTTTTTT. It yields the protein CASSDNRATGELFF.

The V call is TRBV11-1, the J call TRBJ2-7; a possible D gene is TRBD2 (5 bases). V was shortened by 0 bases and J by 3 bases, with 12 bases between the two germline ends. CDR1 and CDR2 from the germline V gene are SGHAT and FQDESV (reference sequence). The CDR3 sequence is 15 residues long. This CDR3 is CASSLAGNGGYEQYF. The CDR3 nucleotides are TGTGCCAGCAGCTTAGCCGGGAACGGTGGCTACGAGCAGTACTTC.

This clonotype was found many times. V is TRBV10-3 and J is TRBJ2-7, with 10 bases matching TRBD2. The CDR3 consists of 15 residues. The germline V gene encodes CDR1 ENHRY and CDR2 SYGVKD. J gave up 6 bases and V 0 bases, and 5 bases lay outside the gene matches. The CDR3 DNA reads as TGTGCCATCAGTGAGTCGGGACTAGCGACGCCCGAGCAGTACTTC. Its protein product is CAISESGLATPEQYF.

This clonotype came up a few times. The genes are TRBV20-1 and TRBJ1-3; unclear D gene. Germline CDR1 reads DFQATT; CDR2 reads SNEGSKA (reference sequence). With 2 bases removed from V and 1 base from J, the gap between germline ends came to 6 bases. This CDR3 has 13 amino acids. The CDR3 protein is CSARRLSGNTIYF. The CDR3 nucleotides read TGCAGTGCTAGAAGGTTATCTGGAAACACCATATATTTT.

A few counts support this clonotype. The gene calls are TRBV7-9 and TRBJ2-5; D uncertain. CDR1 and CDR2 from the germline V gene are SEHNR and FQNEAQ (reference sequence). V gave up 0 bases and J gave up 4 bases, with 12 bases separating them. This CDR3 contains 15 residues. The CDR3 spells CASSLAGRVGETQYF. The DNA of the CDR3 is TGTGCCAGCAGCTTAGCCGGTAGAGTGGGAGAGACCCAGTACTTC.

In this sample, this clonotype turned up many times. V and J are TRBV4-3 and TRBJ2-2; D is ambiguous. The CDR3 covers 16 residues. Germline V CDR1 and CDR2: LGHNA, YSLEER. Trimming took 4 bases from V and 7 from J, leaving 19 bases between them. This chain's CDR3 is CASSRLASPDVGELFF. For the CDR3, the DNA is TGCGCCAGCAGCCGACTGGCGTCGCCGGACGTCGGGGAGCTGTTTTTT.

This clonotype was detected many times. V is TRBV20-1 and J is TRBJ1-5; 7 positions match TRBD1. This CDR3 has 14 residues. The V gene end was trimmed by 6 bases and the J gene end by 6 bases; junction bases not matched to a gene: 11. CDR1 DFQATT and CDR2 SNEGSKA come from the germline V gene (reference sequence). The DNA of the CDR3 is TGCAGTGCGCCGCTACAGGGGAGAGGTCAGCCCCAGCATTTT. Encoded protein: CSAPLQGRGQPQHF.

The chain carries TRBV30 and TRBJ2-3, with a possible D match to TRBD1 (7 bases). The CDR3 extends over 13 amino acids. Deletions cut 5 bases from V and 3 bases from J, with 12 bases between. Germline assignment: CDR1 GTSNPN and CDR2 SVGIG (reference sequence). The CDR3 coding sequence is TGTGCCTGGGGTCAGGGGGGAACAGATACGCAGTATTTT. This encodes CAWGQGGTDTQYF.

The chain uses TRBV10-3 and TRBJ2-1; possibly TRBD1 for D (7 bases). Per the germline V gene, CDR1 is ENHRY and CDR2 is SYGVKD. The germline V and J ends were trimmed by 10 bases and 3 bases, with 19 bases remaining between them. There are 15 residues in the CDR3. DNA of the CDR3: TGTGCCACAGGGGGTAGGAACGGGAGCTACAATGAGCAGTTCTTC. This encodes CATGGRNGSYNEQFF.

This clonotype was detected once. Just one base apart from a much larger clone, this may be a read error. This chain uses TRBV7-9 with TRBJ2-5; TRBD1 might be the D (6 bases). This CDR3 has 15 amino acids. CDR1 and CDR2 (germline): SEHNR, FQNEAQ (reference sequence). The CDR3 sequence is CASTLPTGPQETQYF. The CDR3 region has the DNA TGTGCCAGCACCTTACCGACAGGACCCCAAGAGACCCAGTACTTC.

This clonotype was observed a handful of times. This chain connects TRBV20-1 to TRBJ2-3; 8 bases are shared with TRBD2. Trimming took 1 base from V and 3 from J; bases not matched to a gene: 6. The CDR3 has 15 residues. Per the germline V gene, CDR1 is DFQATT and CDR2 is SNEGSKA (reference sequence). CDR3 nucleotide sequence: TGCAGTGCTAGAGGGGCGGCGGGAGGAACAGATACGCAGTATTTT. Protein product: CSARGAAGGTDTQYF.

This sequence joins TRBV9 and TRBJ2-3; no reliable D call. The CDR3 runs 16 residues. CDR1 SGDLS and CDR2 YYNGEE come from the germline V gene. V lost 4 bases and J 1 base, leaving 16 bases between the germline ends. The DNA of the CDR3 is TGTGCCAGCAGCACAAGGACGCCCGAAGGCACAGATACGCAGTATTTT. This translates into CASSTRTPEGTDTQYF.

The chain has TRBV11-2 and TRBJ1-2; a weak D match, TRBD1 (5 bases). CDR3 size: 14 residues. Germline values: CDR1 SGHAT, CDR2 FQNNGV. V lost 6 bases, J lost 4 bases, and 15 bases lay in between. CDR3 in amino acids: CASSSGGRGYGYTF. Written as DNA, the CDR3 is TGTGCCAGCAGTTCGGGGGGTCGGGGCTATGGCTACACCTTC.

The chain couples TRBV7-9 to TRBJ2-1, with 8 positions matching TRBD1. The length of the CDR3 is 15 residues. V lost 5 bases and J lost 8; bases outside the gene matches: 11. The germline V gene encodes CDR1 SEHNR and CDR2 FQNEAQ (reference sequence). The CDR3 here is CASSAGTGLFYEQFF. CDR3 nucleotides: TGTGCCAGCAGCGCCGGGACAGGCCTCTTCTATGAGCAGTTCTTC.

This clonotype has a single count. A much larger clone lies one base from this, so it may be a read error. The rearrangement joins TRBV7-2 to TRBJ1-1; 10 bases map to TRBD1. CDR1 is SGHTA and CDR2 is FQGNSA in the germline V gene. The CDR3 runs 15 residues. Written as DNA, the CDR3 is TGTGCCAGCAGCTTAGAGACAGGGGGCTGGACTGGAGCTTTCTTT. It translates to CASSLETGGWTGAFF.

This sequence joins TRBV24-1 and TRBJ2-7; TRBD2 agrees at 8 bases. V was clipped by 4 bases and J by 4 bases; unmatched bases: 5. Germline V gene sequence: CDR1 KGHDR, CDR2 SFDVKD. The CDR3 loop spans 14 amino acids. CDR3 in amino acids: CATSDGGGSYEQYF. CDR3 in DNA: TGTGCCACCAGTGACGGGGGGGGATCGTACGAGCAGTACTTC.

The chain uses TRBV10-3 and TRBJ2-1; D is uncertain. This CDR3 has 13 residues. V lost 3 bases and J 10 bases, leaving 13 bases between the germline ends. CDR1 is ENHRY and CDR2 is SYGVKD in the germline V gene. In nucleotides, the CDR3 is TGTGCCATCAGTGACAACCTACGGTCCGAGCAGTTCTTC. Amino acids: CAISDNLRSEQFF.

This clonotype was observed a handful of times. This rearrangement joins TRBV11-2 to TRBJ2-1, with D perhaps being TRBD1 or TRBD2 (5 bases each). Trimming stripped 6 bases from V and 2 bases from J, with 14 bases between. The CDR3 is 15 residues long. Germline CDR1 and CDR2: SGHAT and FQNNGV. CDR3 region: CASRVRDGPYNEQFF. The CDR3, as DNA: TGTGCCAGCAGGGTTCGGGACGGACCCTACAATGAGCAGTTCTTC.

Concerning this clonotype itself: A junction end diverges from the germline sequence, so it may reflect a read error. The chain combines TRBV5-1 with TRBJ1-2; 7 bases are a match to TRBD1. From germline, CDR1 is SGHRS and CDR2 YFSETQ. The CDR3 contains 15 residues. CDR3: CASSFGQGVGYGCTF. CDR3 nucleotides: TGCGCCAGCAGCTTCGGGCAGGGGGTCGGCTATGGCTGCACCTTC. Variable domain in full (rest from reference TRBV5-1 and TRBJ1-2): KAGVTQTPRYLIKTRGQQVTLSCSPISGHRSVSWYQQTPGQGLQFLFEYFSETQRNKGNFPGRFSGRQFSNSRSEMNVSTLELGDSALYLCASSFGQGVGYGCTFGSGTRLTVV.

This clonotype was recorded many times. V is TRBV20-1 and J is TRBJ1-4, with D possibly matching TRBD1 (5 bases). Germline values: CDR1 DFQATT, CDR2 SNEGSKA (reference sequence). V lost 2 bases and J lost 7, with 29 bases in between. The CDR3 length is 19 residues. The chain's CDR3 is CSARLTGPAGKGWGEKLFF. CDR3 DNA sequence: TGCAGTGCTAGACTAACAGGACCCGCCGGGAAGGGTTGGGGTGAAAAACTGTTTTTT.

Notes on this clonotype: This may arise from a read error, as a much more abundant clone is one base away. This chain joins TRBV6-1 and TRBJ2-5; 7 bases align to TRBD1. The J call may be faulty, since TRBJ2-1 better matches the DNA end. The length of the CDR3 is 16 residues. Germline-derived CDR1 and CDR2 are MNHNS and SASEGT. This CDR3 reads CASSQTEGAKLETQFF. CDR3 in DNA: TGTGCCAGCAGTCAAACAGAGGGGGCGAAGTTGGAGACCCAGTTCTTC.

As to this clonotype: A much larger clone is a single base away; this may be a read error. This CDR3 reads CASSPRTDQPQYF. Here the CDR3 DNA reads TGTGCCAGCAGCCCCCGGACAGATCAGCCCCAGTATTTT. The chain uses TRBV7-2 and TRBJ1-5; possible D gene TRBD1, 6 bases. The end of the DNA aligns better with TRBJ2-3, so the J call may be wrong. CDR1 is SGHTA and CDR2 is FQGNSA in the germline V gene. The CDR3 consists of 13 residues.